Listed below are T cell receptor beta chains from one sample, sequenced in a study of shared clonotypes between healthy human individuals. Assay used: immunoSEQ multiplex PCR; TCRdb lists only in-frame clones, some missing. The sample holds about 330,000 clones, around 87% seen once. The specimen sequenced was memory CD8+ T cells sorted from blood. Source of these receptors: a man younger than 35 in good health. CDR3s include the opening cysteine and the closing phenylalanine or tryptophan. Each record gives: V gene, J gene, D gene, clone size, CDR3 DNA, CDR3 protein. D genes are given only for firm matches. Clone size is stated in some rows and not others, as once, few, many or a class when expanded.

V gene: TRBV29-1
J gene: TRBJ1-5
D gene: NA
clone size: NA
CDR3 DNA: TGCAGCGTTACGGACAGCTTATTCAATCAGCCCCAGCATTTT
CDR3 protein: CSVTDSLFNQPQHF

V gene: TRBV5-8
J gene: TRBJ2-7
D gene: TRBD1
clone size: NA
CDR3 DNA: TGTGCCAGCAGCCCGGGGACAGGGCCTTCCTACGAGCAGTACTTC
CDR3 protein: CASSPGTGPSYEQYF

V gene: TRBV10-2
J gene: TRBJ2-3
D gene: NA
clone size: few
CDR3 DNA: TGCGCCAGCAGTGATGGCGATACGCAGTATTTT
CDR3 protein: CASSDGDTQYF

V gene: TRBV9
J gene: TRBJ1-1
D gene: TRBD1
clone size: NA
CDR3 DNA: TGTGCCAGCAGCGTCGTAGAAGGGGGCTACGCTGAAGCTTTCTTT
CDR3 protein: CASSVVEGGYAEAFF

V gene: TRBV27
J gene: TRBJ1-2
D gene: NA
clone size: NA
CDR3 DNA: TGTGCCAGCAGTTTATCGCTTGCGGCAGGGAATTACAATGGCTACACCTTC
CDR3 protein: CASSLSLAAGNYNGYTF

V gene: TRBV5-4
J gene: TRBJ1-1
D gene: NA
clone size: once
CDR3 DNA: TGTGCCAGCAGCTTGGAACAGGACACTGAAGCTTTCTTT
CDR3 protein: CASSLEQDTEAFF

V gene: TRBV27
J gene: TRBJ2-1
D gene: NA
clone size: NA
CDR3 DNA: TGTGCCAGCAGTTTATCTATTGGGGCGGCGGACAATGAGCAGTTCTTC
CDR3 protein: CASSLSIGAADNEQFF

V gene: TRBV5-6
J gene: TRBJ2-3
D gene: NA
clone size: NA
CDR3 DNA: TGTGCCAGCAGCTTGGCTGGAGATACGCAGTATTTT
CDR3 protein: CASSLAGDTQYF

V gene: TRBV28
J gene: TRBJ2-3
D gene: TRBD1
clone size: NA
CDR3 DNA: TGTGCCAGCGTTCAGGGGGACACAGATACGCAGTATTTT
CDR3 protein: CASVQGDTDTQYF

V gene: TRBV19
J gene: TRBJ1-6
D gene: NA
clone size: many
CDR3 DNA: TGTGCCAGTAGTACCGACACTTATTCACCCCTCCACTTT
CDR3 protein: CASSTDTYSPLHF

V gene: TRBV5-1
J gene: TRBJ2-1
D gene: NA
clone size: NA
CDR3 DNA: TGCGCCAGCAGCTTGACAGGTTTGGGGGACAATGAGCAGTTCTTC
CDR3 protein: CASSLTGLGDNEQFF

V gene: TRBV27
J gene: TRBJ1-1
D gene: TRBD1
clone size: NA
CDR3 DNA: TGTGCCAGCAGTTCCCCGACAGGGGGAAACACTGAAGCTTTCTTT
CDR3 protein: CASSSPTGGNTEAFF

V gene: TRBV7-7
J gene: TRBJ1-5
D gene: TRBD1
clone size: NA
CDR3 DNA: TGTGCTAGCAGCTTAGCGACAGGGGGGGATATGGGGCCCCAGCATTTT
CDR3 protein: CASSLATGGDMGPQHF

V gene: TRBV9
J gene: TRBJ1-4
D gene: NA
clone size: once
CDR3 DNA: TGTGCCAGCAGCGTAGGAGGGGGGACCATAGAAAAACTGTTTTTT
CDR3 protein: CASSVGGGTIEKLFF

V gene: TRBV6-4
J gene: TRBJ2-2
D gene: NA
clone size: once
CDR3 DNA: TGTGCCAGCAGTGAGGGTAACACCGGGGAGCTGTTTTTT
CDR3 protein: CASSEGNTGELFF

V gene: TRBV5-1
J gene: TRBJ1-6
D gene: TRBD1
clone size: NA
CDR3 DNA: TGCGCCAGCAGCTTGGTTGAAGGGGGCGGTTATTCACCCCTCCACTTT
CDR3 protein: CASSLVEGGGYSPLHF

V gene: TRBV5-5
J gene: TRBJ2-5
D gene: NA
clone size: once
CDR3 DNA: TGTGCCAGCAGCTTGGCAGACTCCCAAGAGACCCAGTACTTC
CDR3 protein: CASSLADSQETQYF

V gene: TRBV25-1
J gene: TRBJ2-1
D gene: TRBD2
clone size: NA
CDR3 DNA: TGTGCCAGCAGTGATAATCCGGGACTAGCGGGAGACGAGCAGTTCTTC
CDR3 protein: CASSDNPGLAGDEQFF

V gene: TRBV7-6
J gene: TRBJ2-7
D gene: TRBD2
clone size: NA
CDR3 DNA: TGTGCCAGCAGCTTAGTTAGTAGCGGGAGCTCCTACGAGCAGTACTTC
CDR3 protein: CASSLVSSGSSYEQYF

V gene: TRBV9
J gene: TRBJ2-5
D gene: TRBD1
clone size: NA
CDR3 DNA: TGTGCCAGCAGCTCTTCGGGACAGGTCGAGACCCAGTACTTC
CDR3 protein: CASSSSGQVETQYF

V gene: TRBV4-2
J gene: TRBJ1-6
D gene: NA
clone size: NA
CDR3 DNA: TGTGCCAGCAGCCAAGAAAGGGGGGGTTATTCACCCCTCCACTTT
CDR3 protein: CASSQERGGYSPLHF

V gene: TRBV28
J gene: TRBJ1-1
D gene: NA
clone size: many
CDR3 DNA: TGTGCCAGCAGTCCACGCCGGGGGGGCACTGAAGCTTTCTTT
CDR3 protein: CASSPRRGGTEAFF

V gene: TRBV15
J gene: TRBJ2-5
D gene: NA
clone size: NA
CDR3 DNA: TGTGCCACCAGCAGAGGCATAGACGAATACCAAGAGACCCAGTACTTC
CDR3 protein: CATSRGIDEYQETQYF

V gene: TRBV7-6
J gene: TRBJ2-7
D gene: NA
clone size: NA
CDR3 DNA: TGTGCCAGCAGCGCCGGAGTCGGACTCCAGAGCTCCTACGAGCAGTACTTC
CDR3 protein: CASSAGVGLQSSYEQYF

V gene: TRBV15
J gene: TRBJ2-7
D gene: TRBD2
clone size: NA
CDR3 DNA: TGTGCCACCAGCAGAGTGGGACTAGCGGGAGGTTACGAGCAGTACTTC
CDR3 protein: CATSRVGLAGGYEQYF

V gene: TRBV5-6
J gene: TRBJ2-3
D gene: TRBD1
clone size: NA
CDR3 DNA: TGTGCCAGCAGCGCCCGACAGGGGGCGGGGACAGATACGCAGTATTTT
CDR3 protein: CASSARQGAGTDTQYF

V gene: TRBV28
J gene: TRBJ1-5
D gene: NA
clone size: NA
CDR3 DNA: TGTGCCAGCAGTTTTGTCGGGGGTAGCAATCAGCCCCAGCATTTT
CDR3 protein: CASSFVGGSNQPQHF

V gene: TRBV6-1
J gene: TRBJ2-7
D gene: NA
clone size: NA
CDR3 DNA: TGTGCCAGCAGTGAAACTAAGCTGGCCTACGAGCAGTACTTC
CDR3 protein: CASSETKLAYEQYF

V gene: TRBV28
J gene: TRBJ2-7
D gene: TRBD1
clone size: few
CDR3 DNA: TGTGCCAGCAGTTTCAGGGGGCTTGTTTACGAGCAGTACTTC
CDR3 protein: CASSFRGLVYEQYF

V gene: TRBV7-8
J gene: TRBJ2-2
D gene: TRBD1
clone size: NA
CDR3 DNA: TGTGCCAGCAGCCCCAGACTTGTAGGGGGCTCGGACACCGGGGAGCTGTTTTTT
CDR3 protein: CASSPRLVGGSDTGELFF

V gene: TRBV4-3
J gene: TRBJ2-1
D gene: NA
clone size: NA
CDR3 DNA: TGCGCCAGCAGCCAAACCCTGACTAGCTCCTACAATGAGCAGTTCTTC
CDR3 protein: CASSQTLTSSYNEQFF

V gene: TRBV29-1
J gene: TRBJ2-1
D gene: TRBD2
clone size: NA
CDR3 DNA: TGCAGCGTTGAAACTAGCGGGAGTTACAATGAGCAGTTCTTC
CDR3 protein: CSVETSGSYNEQFF

V gene: TRBV11-2
J gene: TRBJ2-1
D gene: NA
clone size: NA
CDR3 DNA: TGTGCCAGCAGCTTAGGAACGGATGAGCAGTTCTTC
CDR3 protein: CASSLGTDEQFF

V gene: TRBV19
J gene: TRBJ2-2
D gene: TRBD1
clone size: NA
CDR3 DNA: TGTGCCAGTAGTTTTTCCGGGACAGGAGCTCCCGGGGAGCTGTTTTTT
CDR3 protein: CASSFSGTGAPGELFF

V gene: TRBV5-5
J gene: TRBJ1-1
D gene: NA
clone size: once
CDR3 DNA: TGTGCCAGCAGCTTGGAAGGGGCTTCGGTAGCTTTCTTT
CDR3 protein: CASSLEGASVAFF

V gene: TRBV19
J gene: TRBJ2-2
D gene: NA
clone size: few
CDR3 DNA: TGTGCCAGTAGTATAAATAGTCGGCTGTTTTTT
CDR3 protein: CASSINSRLFF

V gene: TRBV5-6
J gene: TRBJ2-7
D gene: TRBD1
clone size: NA
CDR3 DNA: TGTGCCAGCAGCTTGAGCAGGACAGGCTACGAGCAGTACTTC
CDR3 protein: CASSLSRTGYEQYF

V gene: TRBV9
J gene: TRBJ2-2
D gene: TRBD2
clone size: NA
CDR3 DNA: TGTGCCAGCAGCGTAGGATATAAACTAAGCGGGACCAACACCGGGGAGCTGTTTTTT
CDR3 protein: CASSVGYKLSGTNTGELFF

V gene: TRBV7-8
J gene: TRBJ1-4
D gene: NA
clone size: NA
CDR3 DNA: TGTGCCAGCAGCTACGCACAAGCGCAAAAACTGTTTTTT
CDR3 protein: CASSYAQAQKLFF

V gene: TRBV25-1
J gene: TRBJ1-2
D gene: NA
clone size: NA
CDR3 DNA: TGTGCCAGCAGTGCAGTCCTTAACTATGGCTACACCTTC
CDR3 protein: CASSAVLNYGYTF

V gene: TRBV27
J gene: TRBJ2-1
D gene: NA
clone size: NA
CDR3 DNA: TGTGCCAGCAGTATACAGGGAGGAGTGTACAATGAGCAGTTCTTC
CDR3 protein: CASSIQGGVYNEQFF

V gene: TRBV5-6
J gene: TRBJ2-1
D gene: NA
clone size: NA
CDR3 DNA: TGTGCCAGCAGTGACTCCTCTTCCTGGCATGAGCAGTTCTTC
CDR3 protein: CASSDSSSWHEQFF

V gene: TRBV27
J gene: TRBJ2-2
D gene: NA
clone size: NA
CDR3 DNA: TGTGCCAGCAGTTTATCGAAGGTGGAGCGGGCCCGAATCCCCGGGGAGCTGTTTTTT
CDR3 protein: CASSLSKVERARIPGELFF

V gene: TRBV4-3
J gene: TRBJ2-1
D gene: TRBD2
clone size: once
CDR3 DNA: TGCGCCAGCAGCCTTTACTGGGCACTAGCGGGACGGTACATGATCAGTGAGCAGTTCTTC
CDR3 protein: CASSLYWALAGRYMISEQFF

V gene: TRBV10-3
J gene: TRBJ2-7
D gene: TRBD1
clone size: NA
CDR3 DNA: TGTGCCATCAGTGAGTCGGGACAGGGGATCAAGAACGAGCAGTACTTC
CDR3 protein: CAISESGQGIKNEQYF

V gene: TRBV5-4
J gene: TRBJ2-3
D gene: TRBD2
clone size: NA
CDR3 DNA: TGTGCCAGCAAGACTAGCGGAGGCACAGATACGCAGTATTTT
CDR3 protein: CASKTSGGTDTQYF

V gene: TRBV30
J gene: TRBJ2-7
D gene: NA
clone size: NA
CDR3 DNA: TGTGCCTGGAGTACTCCAAATAAAATCTACGAGCAGTACTTC
CDR3 protein: CAWSTPNKIYEQYF

V gene: TRBV28
J gene: TRBJ2-7
D gene: NA
clone size: NA
CDR3 DNA: TGTGCCAGCAGGCGCTCCTACGAGCAGTACTTC
CDR3 protein: CASRRSYEQYF

V gene: TRBV27
J gene: TRBJ1-5
D gene: NA
clone size: few
CDR3 DNA: TGTGCCAGCAGTTTAGACGGGGGATCAGGTCAGCCCCAGCATTTT
CDR3 protein: CASSLDGGSGQPQHF

V gene: TRBV27
J gene: TRBJ1-3
D gene: NA
clone size: NA
CDR3 DNA: TGTGCCAGCAGTCCCCACCTTTGGACCTCTGGAAACACCATATATTTT
CDR3 protein: CASSPHLWTSGNTIYF

V gene: TRBV6-5
J gene: TRBJ2-2
D gene: NA
clone size: NA
CDR3 DNA: TGTGCCAGCAGTTATTCGGGGGGCAGCGGGGAGCTGTTTTTT
CDR3 protein: CASSYSGGSGELFF

V gene: TRBV2
J gene: TRBJ1-4
D gene: NA
clone size: NA
CDR3 DNA: TGTGCCAGCAGAGCAGGCGATTGGGATGAAAAACTGTTTTTT
CDR3 protein: CASRAGDWDEKLFF

V gene: TRBV27
J gene: TRBJ1-5
D gene: TRBD1
clone size: NA
CDR3 DNA: TGTGCCAGCAGTCCCGGACAGGGAAGAATCGAGCCCCAGCATTTT
CDR3 protein: CASSPGQGRIEPQHF